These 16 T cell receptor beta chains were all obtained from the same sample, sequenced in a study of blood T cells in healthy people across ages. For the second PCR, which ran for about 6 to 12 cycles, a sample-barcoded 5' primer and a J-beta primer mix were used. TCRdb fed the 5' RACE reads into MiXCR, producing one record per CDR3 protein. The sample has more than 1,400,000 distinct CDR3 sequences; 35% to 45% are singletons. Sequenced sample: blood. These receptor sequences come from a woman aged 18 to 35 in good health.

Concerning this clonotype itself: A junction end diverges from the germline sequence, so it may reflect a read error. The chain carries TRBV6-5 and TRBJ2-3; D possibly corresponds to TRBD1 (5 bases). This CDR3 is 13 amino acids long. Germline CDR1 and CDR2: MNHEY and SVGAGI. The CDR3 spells CASCYRSTDTQYF. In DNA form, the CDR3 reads TGTGCCAGCTGTTACAGGAGCACAGATACGCAGTATTTT.

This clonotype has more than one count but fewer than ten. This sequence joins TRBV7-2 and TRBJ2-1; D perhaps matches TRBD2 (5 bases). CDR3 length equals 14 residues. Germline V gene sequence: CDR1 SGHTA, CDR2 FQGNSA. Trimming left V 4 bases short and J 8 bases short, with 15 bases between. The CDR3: CASSSIIPGYEQFF. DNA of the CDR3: TGTGCCAGCAGCTCTATCATCCCGGGGTATGAGCAGTTCTTC.

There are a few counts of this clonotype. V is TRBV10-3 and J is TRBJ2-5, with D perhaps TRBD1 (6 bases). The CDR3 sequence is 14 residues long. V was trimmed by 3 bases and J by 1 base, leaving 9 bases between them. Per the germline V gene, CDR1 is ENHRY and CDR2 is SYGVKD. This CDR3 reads CAISDRTAQETQYF. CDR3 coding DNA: TGTGCCATCAGTGATCGGACAGCCCAAGAGACCCAGTACTTC.

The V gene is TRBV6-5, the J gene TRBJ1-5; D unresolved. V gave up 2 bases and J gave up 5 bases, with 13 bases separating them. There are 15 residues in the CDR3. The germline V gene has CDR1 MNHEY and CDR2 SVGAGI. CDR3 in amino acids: CASSYGAGNHQPQHF. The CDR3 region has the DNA TGTGCCAGCAGTTACGGTGCAGGCAACCATCAGCCCCAGCATTTT.

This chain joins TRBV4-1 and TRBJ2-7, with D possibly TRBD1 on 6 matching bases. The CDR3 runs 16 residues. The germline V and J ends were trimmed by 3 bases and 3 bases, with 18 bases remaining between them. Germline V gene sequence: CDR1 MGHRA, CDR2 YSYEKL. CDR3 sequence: CASSQEIHRVDYEQYF. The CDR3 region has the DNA TGCGCCAGCAGCCAGGAAATACACAGGGTAGACTACGAGCAGTACTTC.

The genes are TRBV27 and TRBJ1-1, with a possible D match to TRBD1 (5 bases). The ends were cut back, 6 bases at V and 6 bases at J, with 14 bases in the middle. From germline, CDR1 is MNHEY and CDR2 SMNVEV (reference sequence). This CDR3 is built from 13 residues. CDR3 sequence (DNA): TGTGCCAGCAGGGGGGGAACAGGATCTGAAGCTTTCTTT. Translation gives CASRGGTGSEAFF.

This chain's CDR3 is CASTSGPSYEQYF. In DNA form, the CDR3 reads TGTGCCAGCACCTCAGGACCGAGCTACGAGCAGTACTTC. The V and J genes are TRBV14 and TRBJ2-4; D is uncertain. The DNA matches TRBJ2-7 better at its end, which makes the J call doubtful. Germline V CDR1 and CDR2: SGHDN, FVKESK. This CDR3 region has 13 residues.

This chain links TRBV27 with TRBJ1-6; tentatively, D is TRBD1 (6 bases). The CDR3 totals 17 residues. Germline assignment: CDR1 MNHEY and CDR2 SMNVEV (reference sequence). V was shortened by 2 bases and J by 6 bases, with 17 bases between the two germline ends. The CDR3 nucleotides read TGTGCCAGCAGTTTAAGTAGGGGTTGGGGGGCTAATTCACCCCTCCACTTT. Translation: CASSLSRGWGANSPLHF.

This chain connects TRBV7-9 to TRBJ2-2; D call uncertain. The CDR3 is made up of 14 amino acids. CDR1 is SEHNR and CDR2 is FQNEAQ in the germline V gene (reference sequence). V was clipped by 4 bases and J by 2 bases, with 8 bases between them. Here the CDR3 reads CASSWWANTGELFF. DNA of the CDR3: TGTGCCAGCAGCTGGTGGGCCAACACCGGGGAGCTGTTTTTT.

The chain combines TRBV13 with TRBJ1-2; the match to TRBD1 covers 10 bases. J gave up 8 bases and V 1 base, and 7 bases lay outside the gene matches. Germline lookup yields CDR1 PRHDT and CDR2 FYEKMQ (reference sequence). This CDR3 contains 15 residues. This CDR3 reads CASSLERQGAKGYTF. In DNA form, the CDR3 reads TGTGCCAGCAGCTTAGAACGACAGGGGGCTAAAGGCTACACCTTC.

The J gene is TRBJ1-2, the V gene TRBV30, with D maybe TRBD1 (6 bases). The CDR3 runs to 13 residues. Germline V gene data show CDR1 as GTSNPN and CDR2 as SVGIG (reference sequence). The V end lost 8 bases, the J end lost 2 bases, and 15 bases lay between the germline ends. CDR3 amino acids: CAQQAGENYGYTF. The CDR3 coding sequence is TGTGCCCAACAGGCAGGGGAGAACTATGGCTACACCTTC.

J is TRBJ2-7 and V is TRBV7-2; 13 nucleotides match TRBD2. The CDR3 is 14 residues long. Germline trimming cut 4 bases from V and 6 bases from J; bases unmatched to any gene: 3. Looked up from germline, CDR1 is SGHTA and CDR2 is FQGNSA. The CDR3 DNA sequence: TGTGCCAGCAGCTCGGGACTAGCGGGATTCGAGCAGTACTTC. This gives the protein CASSSGLAGFEQYF.

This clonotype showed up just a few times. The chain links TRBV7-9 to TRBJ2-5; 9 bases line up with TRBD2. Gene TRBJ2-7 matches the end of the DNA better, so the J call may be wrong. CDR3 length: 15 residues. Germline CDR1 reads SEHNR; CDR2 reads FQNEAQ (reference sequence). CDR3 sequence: CASSSQAGGVLEQYF. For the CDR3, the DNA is TGTGCCAGCAGCTCCCAAGCGGGAGGAGTTCTCGAGCAGTACTTC.

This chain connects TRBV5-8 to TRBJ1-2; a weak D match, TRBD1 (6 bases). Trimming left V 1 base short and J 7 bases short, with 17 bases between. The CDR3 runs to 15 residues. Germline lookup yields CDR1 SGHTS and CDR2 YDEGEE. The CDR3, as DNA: TGTGCCAGCAGCTTGTCCGGACAAGGGACATTTGGCTACACCTTC. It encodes CASSLSGQGTFGYTF.

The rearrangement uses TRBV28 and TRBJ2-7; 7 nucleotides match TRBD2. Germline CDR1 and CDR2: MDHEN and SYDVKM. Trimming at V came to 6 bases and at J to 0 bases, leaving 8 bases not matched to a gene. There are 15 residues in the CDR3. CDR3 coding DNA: TGTGCCAGCAGCCCCGGACGGGAGGCCTCCTACGAGCAGTACTTC. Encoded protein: CASSPGREASYEQYF.

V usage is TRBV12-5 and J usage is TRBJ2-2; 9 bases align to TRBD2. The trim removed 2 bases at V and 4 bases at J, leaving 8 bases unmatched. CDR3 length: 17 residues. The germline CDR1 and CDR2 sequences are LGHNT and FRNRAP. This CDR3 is CASGLIVAGVGTGELFF. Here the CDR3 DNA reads TGTGCTAGTGGTTTGATCGTAGCGGGAGTGGGCACCGGGGAGCTGTTTTTT.